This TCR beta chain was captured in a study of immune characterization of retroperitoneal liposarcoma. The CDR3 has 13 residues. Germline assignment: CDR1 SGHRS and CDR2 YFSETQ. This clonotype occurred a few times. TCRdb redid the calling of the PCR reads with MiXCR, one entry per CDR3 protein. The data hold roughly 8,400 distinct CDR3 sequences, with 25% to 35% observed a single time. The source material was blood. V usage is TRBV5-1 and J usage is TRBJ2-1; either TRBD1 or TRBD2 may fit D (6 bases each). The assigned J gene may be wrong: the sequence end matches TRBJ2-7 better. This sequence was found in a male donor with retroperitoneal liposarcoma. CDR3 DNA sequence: TGCGCCAGCAGCTTCGACCGGAGGGGGGAGCAGTACTTC. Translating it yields CASSFDRRGEQYF.